This entry lists 17 T cell receptor beta chains sequenced from one sample in a study of shared clonotypes between healthy human individuals (dated by TCRdb to about 2020). Libraries were made using the immunoSEQ multiplex PCR assay. TCRdb limited this immuneACCESS table to in-frame rearrangements with V and J called. A share of clones is missing; checked studies link under half to unresolved V genes, and the rest is unexplained. This sample comprises 2 million to 3 million clones, about 92% of them detected only once. Over 0.12% of the sample goes to the ten largest clones. The sequenced sample consisted of naive CD4+ T cells sorted from blood. The cell subset or site label of this sample denotes: CD45RA+ positively selected. These receptors all stem from a man aged 18 to 35 in good health.

This chain links TRBV6-5 with TRBJ2-3, with D possibly matching TRBD2 (6 bases). The CDR3 consists of 15 residues. Germline assignment: CDR1 MNHEY and CDR2 SVGAGI. V lost 5 bases and J 2 bases, leaving 14 bases between the germline ends. Here the CDR3 reads CASSTRDSLTDTQYF. The CDR3, as DNA: TGTGCCAGCAGTACTCGGGACTCACTCACAGATACGCAGTATTTT.

This chain connects TRBV30 to TRBJ1-1; D is possibly TRBD1 (6 bases). V lost 3 bases and J 4 bases, leaving 9 bases between the germline ends. In germline, CDR1 is GTSNPN, CDR2 SVGIG (reference sequence). This CDR3 is built from 12 residues. CDR3 sequence: CAWSRQVTEAFF. CDR3 sequence (DNA): TGTGCCTGGAGCCGACAGGTCACTGAAGCTTTCTTT. Full variable domain (outside the CDR3, taken from reference TRBV30 and TRBJ1-1): SQTIHQWPATLVQPVGSPLSLECTVEGTSNPNLYWYRQAAGRGLQLLFYSVGIGQISSEVPQNLSASRPQDRQFILSSKKLLLSDSGFYLCAWSRQVTEAFFGQGTRLTVV.

This chain joins TRBV28 and TRBJ2-1; D possibly corresponds to TRBD2 (6 bases). The germline CDR1 and CDR2 sequences are MDHEN and SYDVKM. The CDR3 extends over 17 amino acids. Deletions cut 2 bases from V and 6 bases from J, with 20 bases between. In DNA, the CDR3 is TGTGCCAGCAGTTTAAGAGGTTTTTGGCTAGCGCTCAATGAGCAGTTCTTC. As protein: CASSLRGFWLALNEQFF.

This clone was counted a few times. This chain links TRBV28 with TRBJ1-6; D remains ambiguous. CDR3 length equals 14 residues. Germline values: CDR1 MDHEN, CDR2 SYDVKM. Trimming cost V 6 bases and J 2 bases, with 8 bases left between them. The CDR3 reads CASRPKTYNSPLHF. DNA of the CDR3: TGTGCCAGCAGACCCAAAACCTATAATTCACCCCTCCACTTT.

The chain employs TRBV7-9 and TRBJ2-7; 8 bases line up with TRBD1. CDR3 length: 14 amino acids. The trim removed 4 bases at V and 0 bases at J, leaving 2 bases unmatched. Germline lookup yields CDR1 SEHNR and CDR2 FQNEAQ (reference sequence). As DNA, the CDR3 is TGTGCCAGCAGCTCCGACAGGGGCTCCTACGAGCAGTACTTC. As protein: CASSSDRGSYEQYF.

The chain combines TRBV4-2 with TRBJ2-2; the match to TRBD1 covers 9 bases. The CDR3 extends over 16 amino acids. Germline V gene data show CDR1 as LGHNA and CDR2 as YNFKEQ. V lost 3 bases and J lost 5; bases outside the gene matches: 7. CDR3 in amino acids: CASSQIDRGGTGELFF. For the CDR3, the DNA is TGTGCCAGCAGCCAGATTGACAGGGGGGGGACCGGGGAGCTGTTTTTT.

This sequence joins TRBV27 and TRBJ1-5; D is ambiguous. Germline CDR1 and CDR2: MNHEY and SMNVEV (reference sequence). This CDR3 region has 15 residues. V was pared by 7 bases and J by 0 bases, with 13 bases between. Here the CDR3 DNA reads TGTGCCAGCACTCCGGATTCGTATAGCAATCAGCCCCAGCATTTT. This codes for CASTPDSYSNQPQHF.

The V call is TRBV30, the J call TRBJ1-4; D is unresolved. The length of the CDR3 is 13 residues. V was cut by 1 base and J by 3 bases, with 6 bases left in between. From germline, CDR1 is GTSNPN and CDR2 SVGIG (reference sequence). CDR3 sequence: CAWSGDPNEKLFF. CDR3 bases: TGTGCCTGGAGTGGTGACCCTAATGAAAAACTGTTTTTT.

The chain combines TRBV9 with TRBJ1-5, with 9 bases matching TRBD1. V lost 3 bases, J lost 4 bases, and 8 bases stayed unmatched. This CDR3 region has 16 residues. CDR1 and CDR2 (germline): SGDLS, YYNGEE. Here the CDR3 reads CASSANDRGGNQPQHF. CDR3 DNA sequence: TGTGCCAGCAGCGCTAACGACAGGGGGGGTAATCAGCCCCAGCATTTT.

The chain is built from TRBV19 and TRBJ1-6, with D tentatively TRBD1 (5 bases). Germline V lookup: CDR1 LNHDA, CDR2 SQIVND (reference sequence). V was clipped by 3 bases and J by 5 bases, with 8 bases between them. The CDR3 extends over 14 amino acids. This chain's CDR3 is CASSIIGDNSPLHF. The CDR3 DNA follows: TGTGCCAGTAGTATTATAGGGGATAATTCACCCCTCCACTTT.

The rearrangement links TRBV5-1 to TRBJ2-1; 11 bases align to TRBD2. Germline V CDR1 and CDR2: SGHRS, YFSETQ. J gave up 4 bases and V 4 bases, and 7 bases lay outside the gene matches. CDR3 length equals 16 residues. CDR3 bases: TGCGCCAGCAGCGCCCCTAGCGGGAGGTCATACAATGAGCAGTTCTTC. The encoded protein is CASSAPSGRSYNEQFF.

J is TRBJ1-3 and V is TRBV18; maybe TRBD1 (6 bases). CDR1 is KGHSH and CDR2 is LQKENI in the germline V gene. The CDR3 is made up of 16 amino acids. V was clipped by 2 bases and J by 4 bases, with 15 bases between them. The CDR3 DNA reads TGTGCCAGCTCACCAATCTGGGGGGCCTTGGGAAACACCATATATTTT. It yields the protein CASSPIWGALGNTIYF.

V and J are TRBV7-3 and TRBJ2-3; a weak D match, TRBD1 (6 bases). The length of the CDR3 is 13 residues. V was cut by 5 bases and J by 4 bases, with 10 bases left in between. Per the germline V gene, CDR1 is SGHTA and CDR2 is FQGTGA. CDR3 in DNA: TGTGCCAGCAGCCCGACAGGAGCAGATACGCAGTATTTT. Translated, it gives CASSPTGADTQYF.

The chain links TRBV10-3 to TRBJ1-2, with D maybe TRBD1 (5 bases). CDR3 length: 13 residues. Germline V CDR1 and CDR2: ENHRY, SYGVKD. V was shortened by 0 bases and J by 10 bases, with 12 bases between the two germline ends. Here the CDR3 reads CAISESGGTDYTF. The CDR3 bases are TGTGCCATCAGTGAGTCGGGGGGTACGGACTACACCTTC.

The chain is built from TRBV29-1 and TRBJ2-3, with a tentative D call TRBD2 (5 bases). The V gene lost 5 bases and the J gene lost 1 base, with 13 bases spanning the gap. Per the germline V gene, CDR1 is SQVTM and CDR2 is ANQGSEA. This CDR3 is 14 amino acids long. CDR3 residues: CSVREGSGTDTQYF. CDR3 DNA: TGCAGCGTTCGTGAGGGCTCCGGCACAGATACGCAGTATTTT.

This clone was picked up a small number of times. V and J are TRBV5-1 and TRBJ1-1, with TRBD1 as a possible D gene (6 bases). The CDR3 has 15 amino acids. With 0 bases removed from V and 4 bases from J, the gap between germline ends came to 13 bases. Germline V CDR1 and CDR2: SGHRS, YFSETQ. The CDR3 is CASSLALGAGTEAFF. The DNA for the CDR3 is TGCGCCAGCAGCTTGGCGTTGGGGGCAGGCACTGAAGCTTTCTTT.

V is TRBV28 and J is TRBJ2-1; D could derive from TRBD1 or TRBD2 (5 bases each). The CDR3 length is 17 residues. CDR1 is MDHEN, CDR2 SYDVKM, per germline. V was shortened by 6 bases and J by 0 bases, with 18 bases between the two germline ends. CDR3 coding DNA: TGTGCCAGCAGCCGCCCCTCGACGAGGGGCTCCTACAATGAGCAGTTCTTC. This translates into CASSRPSTRGSYNEQFF.